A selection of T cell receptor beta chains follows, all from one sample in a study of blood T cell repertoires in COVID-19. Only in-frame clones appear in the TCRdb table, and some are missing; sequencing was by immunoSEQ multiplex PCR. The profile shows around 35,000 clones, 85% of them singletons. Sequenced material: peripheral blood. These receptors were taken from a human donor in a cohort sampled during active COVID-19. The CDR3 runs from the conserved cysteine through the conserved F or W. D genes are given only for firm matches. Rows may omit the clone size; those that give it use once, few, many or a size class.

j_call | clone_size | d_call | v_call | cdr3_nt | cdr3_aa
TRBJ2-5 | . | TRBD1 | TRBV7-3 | TGTGCCAGCAGCTTAAGCCGGACAGGGGTTGAGACCCAGTACTTC | CASSLSRTGVETQYF
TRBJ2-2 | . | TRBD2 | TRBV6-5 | TGTGCCAGCAGTTACCTAGCGGGGGGAACCGGGGAGCTGTTTTTT | CASSYLAGGTGELFF
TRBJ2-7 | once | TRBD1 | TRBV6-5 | TGTGCCAGCAGTTACTCCGGACAGGGCTCCTACGAGCAGTACTTC | CASSYSGQGSYEQYF
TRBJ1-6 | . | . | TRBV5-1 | TGCGCCAGCAGCGAGAACCCACAGGGCACCTCTAATTCACCCCTCCACTTT | CASSENPQGTSNSPLHF
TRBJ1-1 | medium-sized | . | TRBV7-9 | TGTGCCAGCAGCGGGCGGGGGCGGCTGATGAACACTGAAGCTTTCTTT | CASSGRGRLMNTEAFF
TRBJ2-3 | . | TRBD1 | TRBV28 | TGTGCCAGCAGTTTACCGGGACAGGGGGCAATAGATACGCAGTATTTT | CASSLPGQGAIDTQYF
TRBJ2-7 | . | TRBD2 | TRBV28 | TGTGCCAGCAGTACCCCGACTAGCGGGCACCCCTACGAGCAGTACTTC | CASSTPTSGHPYEQYF
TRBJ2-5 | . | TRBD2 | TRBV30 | TGTGCCTGGAATGCGGGGGTGGAGACCCAGTACTTC | CAWNAGVETQYF
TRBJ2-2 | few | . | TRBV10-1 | TGCGCCAGCAGTGATTCAGGTGCGAACACCGGGGAGCTGTTTTTT | CASSDSGANTGELFF
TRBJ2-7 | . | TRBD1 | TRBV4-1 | TGCGCCAGCAGCCAAGAGCCCGGGACAGGAGCAACGAAGCAGTACTTC | CASSQEPGTGATKQYF
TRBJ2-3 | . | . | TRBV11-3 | TGTGCCAGCAGCCTACAGGGCGGGTCAGATACGCAGTATTTT | CASSLQGGSDTQYF
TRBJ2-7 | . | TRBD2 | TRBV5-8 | TGTGCCAGCAGCTACGCGGCGGGAGGAGGCTACGAGCAGTACTTC | CASSYAAGGGYEQYF
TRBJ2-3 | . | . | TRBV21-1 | TGTGCCAGCAGCACGAGGGCCCCGATGGATACGCAGTATTTT | CASSTRAPMDTQYF
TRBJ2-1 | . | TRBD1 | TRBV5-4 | TGTGCCAGCAGCCCAGGACAGGGGGCATACAATGAGCAGTTCTTC | CASSPGQGAYNEQFF
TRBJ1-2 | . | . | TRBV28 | TGTGCCAGCAGTTCCTACTATGGCTACACCTTC | CASSSYYGYTF
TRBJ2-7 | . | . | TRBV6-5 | TGTGCCAGCAGTTACTCCTACTCAACGGGGGAGCAGTACTTC | CASSYSYSTGEQYF